This TCR beta chain was identified during a study of early T cells in non-severe SARS-CoV-2 infection. Between the trimmed V and J ends, which lost 5 bases and 4 bases, there was a span of 11 bases. Germline CDR1 reads MGHDK; CDR2 reads SYGVNS. This CDR3 has 13 amino acids. This clonotype was seen more than once but under ten times. TCRdb fed the 5' RACE reads into MiXCR, producing one record per CDR3 protein. The sample holds about 55,000 distinct CDR3 sequences, approximately 12% seen once. Sequenced sample: whole blood. The chain is built from TRBV25-1 and TRBJ1-2; no clear D. The sequence came from an adult who was a healthcare worker with PCR-confirmed SARS-CoV-2 infection or an uninfected control (not recorded which). DNA for the CDR3: TGTGCCAGCAGTTCCACACTGACCTATGGCTACACCTTC. The encoded protein is CASSSTLTYGYTF.